The 21 T cell receptor beta chains below come from one sample, sequenced in a study of CD8+ T cells in alopecia areata. Cutaneous lymph nodes were pooled and cells sorted by CD4, CD8alpha, NKG2D, NKG2ACE and more. RNA extraction and reverse transcription yielded cDNA as sequencing template. Assay: immunoSEQ multiplex PCR; the TCRdb copy retains only in-frame clones and omits some. The sample contains 290,000 or so clones, none of them singletons. Sequences were obtained from CD4+ T cells sorted from a lymph node. These receptors were taken from a C3H/HeJ mouse with alopecia areata. Mice of this strain are of MHC haplotype H2-k.

A remark on this clone: An end of the junction differs from the germline gene, which may be a read error. Germline and genes: mouse. Coverage ceases 4 residues before the CDR3 finishes, and the germline J gene fills in the end. This chain links TRBV19 with TRBJ2-1; unclear D gene. There are 12 residues in the CDR3. Germline V CDR1 and CDR2: FNHDT, SITEND (reference sequence). The CDR3 loop is CASSINNAEQFF. The DNA read from the CDR3 is TGTGCCAGCAGTATTAACAATGCT.

This clone has ten or more counts. Gene names and germline match the mouse. The CDR3 end lies 4 residues beyond the end of the read and is filled in from the germline J gene. The V call is TRBV17, the J call TRBJ2-1; D is uncertain. Germline CDR1 is MNHDT and CDR2 is YYDKIL. V was shortened by 4 bases and J by 1 base, with 5 bases between the two germline ends. The CDR3 is made up of 13 amino acids. The CDR3 here is CASSTKNYAEQFF. Partial CDR3 DNA: TGTGCTAGCAGTACAAAAAACTATGCT.

A word on this clone: The germline and genes are mouse ones. The sample has other DNA sequences that encode this CDR3 too. CDR3 in amino acids: CASSQDLGGFYAEQFF. The DNA read from the CDR3 is TGTGCCAGCAGCCAAGATCTGGGGGGGTTCTATGCT. The V and J genes are TRBV5 and TRBJ2-1; 9 bases are a match to TRBD2. The read ends 4 residues early relative to the CDR3; the germline J gene fills the gap. V lost 0 bases to trimming and J lost 3 bases; unmatched junction nucleotides: 3. The CDR3 has 16 amino acids. From germline, CDR1 is LGHNA and CDR2 YNLKQL (reference sequence).

This clone was observed a few times. Mouse names are used for the genes. The read falls 4 residues short of the CDR3 end, and the missing part is taken from the germline J gene. Within the sample, other DNA sequences also encode this same CDR3. The chain employs TRBV1 and TRBJ2-7; 12 bases line up with TRBD2. Per the germline V gene, CDR1 is NSQYPW and CDR2 is LRSPGD (reference sequence). This CDR3 region has 15 residues. CDR3 bases read: TGCACCTGCAGTGCAGAAGGGACTGGGGGGTAT. Protein: CTCSAEGTGGY. The whole CDR3 region reads CTCSAEGTGGYEQYF.

This clone was picked up a small number of times. Here the gene names and germline are mouse. The read finishes 4 residues shy of the CDR3 end, and the germline J gene is used to complete it. This sample also contains other DNA sequences that code for the same CDR3. The chain joins TRBV13-3 to TRBJ2-7; TRBD1 aligns across 10 bases. The germline V gene encodes CDR1 NNHDY and CDR2 SYVADS. This CDR3 is 14 amino acids long. The CDR3 loop is CASSDWGQGYEQYF. The DNA read from the CDR3 is TGTGCCAGCAGTGATTGGGGACAGGGGTAT.

This clone was detected a few times. A read error is possible here, since a much larger clone lies one base away. Germline and genes here are mouse. The read falls 4 residues short of the CDR3 end, and the missing part is taken from the germline J gene. At the DNA level, this CDR3 is encoded by other sequences in the same sample as well. The rearrangement links TRBV13-3 to TRBJ1-1, with D possibly TRBD1 on 5 matching bases. The CDR3 spans 13 residues. Per germline, CDR1 NNHDY and CDR2 SYVADS. V was cut by 1 base and J by 1 base, with 5 bases left in between. Partial CDR3 DNA: TGTGCCAGCAGTGATAGGGGGAACACA. Its translation: CASSDRGNT. The complete CDR3 reads CASSDRGNTEVFF.

As to this clone: The listed genes are named as in mouse. The read falls 4 residues short of the CDR3 end, and the missing part is taken from the germline J gene. The V gene is TRBV17, the J gene TRBJ1-1; 8 bases map to TRBD1. V was clipped by 4 bases and J by 2 bases; unmatched bases: 3. This CDR3 is built from 14 residues. The germline gives CDR1 MNHDT, CDR2 YYDKIL. This CDR3 is CASSTQGGNTEVFF. CDR3 bases read: TGTGCTAGCAGTACACAGGGGGGCAACACA.

The sample holds a few counts of this clone. Gene names and germline match the mouse. The sequenced fragment ends 4 residues before the CDR3 boundary, so the rest is inferred from the germline J gene. This chain uses TRBV5 with TRBJ2-1; the D gene is possibly TRBD1 (5 bases). CDR3 length equals 14 residues. Germline CDR1 reads LGHNA; CDR2 reads YNLKQL (reference sequence). Trimming removed 0 bases at V and 3 bases at J, with 6 bases between. CDR3 DNA, as far as it was read: TGTGCCAGCAGCCAAGAGACAGCCTATGCT. Encoded protein: CASSQETAYA. The full CDR3 is CASSQETAYAEQFF.

As to this clone: The genes are named according to mouse. The read comes to an end 4 residues before the CDR3 does, leaving the germline J gene to fill in the end. This chain joins TRBV5 and TRBJ1-1, with 7 bases matching TRBD1. CDR3 length: 14 residues. Per germline, CDR1 LGHNA and CDR2 YNLKQL (reference sequence). The V gene end was trimmed by 4 bases and the J gene end by 1 base; junction bases not matched to a gene: 3. The CDR3: CASSPWTGNTEVFF. CDR3 bases read: TGTGCCAGCAGCCCCTGGACAGGAAACACA.

Only a few counts were recorded for this clone. Mouse gene names apply. Read coverage stops 4 residues before the CDR3 terminus; the germline J gene supplies the remainder. The chain is built from TRBV29 and TRBJ2-3; no reliable D call. Per the germline V gene, CDR1 is MSHET and CDR2 is SYDVDS. The CDR3 contains 12 residues. This CDR3 reads CASSFEGETLYF. The part of the CDR3 DNA that was read is TGTGCTAGCAGTTTCGAGGGAGAA.

This clone has more than one count but fewer than ten. Mouse gene names and germline throughout. Read data end 4 residues before the CDR3 end; the end is taken from the germline J gene. The rearrangement links TRBV1 to TRBJ2-4, with D possibly being TRBD1 (6 bases). V was clipped by 4 bases and J by 2 bases, with 7 bases between them. The CDR3 totals 13 residues. Germline V gene sequence: CDR1 NSQYPW, CDR2 LRSPGD (reference sequence). The CDR3 spells CTCSDRAQNTLYF. The covered CDR3 bases are TGCACCTGCAGTGACAGGGCTCAAAAC. The full variable domain, completed using reference TRBV1 and TRBJ2-4, is VTLLEQNPRWRLVPRGQAVNLRCILKNSQYPWMSWYQQDLQKQLQWLFTLRSPGDKEVKSLPGADYLATRVTDTELRLQVANMSQGRTLYCTCSDRAQNTLYFGAGTRLSVL.

On this clone: The gene names here belong to mouse. The sequence runs out 4 residues before the end of the CDR3; the remainder is reconstructed from the germline J gene. V and J are TRBV19 and TRBJ1-2, with 10 bases identical to TRBD1. The CDR3 spans 14 residues. The germline gives CDR1 FNHDT, CDR2 SITEND (reference sequence). V gave up 10 bases and J gave up 0 bases; unmatched junction bases: 6. The CDR3 DNA, read in part, is TGTGCCCGCCCCGGACAGGGGGCAAACTCC. Its translation: CARPGQGANS. In full, the CDR3 reads CARPGQGANSDYTF.

In this sample, this clone turned up many times. Genes here carry mouse names. The missing CDR3 end, 4 residues past where the read stops, is filled in from the germline J gene. The V and J genes are TRBV13-2 and TRBJ2-3; 7 bases map to TRBD2. The CDR3 sequence is 17 residues long. V lost 2 bases and J lost 0; bases outside the gene matches: 9. The germline CDR1 and CDR2 sequences are NNHNN and SYGAGS (reference sequence). The part of the CDR3 DNA that was read is TGTGCCAGCGGTGAAGGACCGGGGGGGTCTAGTGCAGAA. It is translated as CASGEGPGGSSAE. From start to end, the CDR3 is CASGEGPGGSSAETLYF.

Points on this clone: Any gene name here is a mouse gene name. The CDR3 end lies 4 residues beyond the end of the read and is filled in from the germline J gene. Within the sample, other DNA sequences also encode this same CDR3. This sequence joins TRBV5 and TRBJ1-1; TRBD1 matches at 10 bases. Germline CDR1 is LGHNA and CDR2 is YNLKQL (reference sequence). After removal of 3 bases from V and 2 bases from J, the junction contained 0 bases not matched to a gene. This CDR3 is built from 14 residues. The covered CDR3 bases are TGTGCCAGCAGCCAGACAGGGGGCAACACA. Encoded protein: CASSQTGGNT. The CDR3, in full, reads CASSQTGGNTEVFF.

This clone was picked up a small number of times. The germline and genes are mouse ones. The sequenced fragment ends 4 residues before the CDR3 boundary, so the rest is inferred from the germline J gene. Different DNA sequences within this sample yield the same CDR3. V usage is TRBV5 and J usage is TRBJ2-3, with 8 bases lining up with TRBD2. Germline trimming cut 1 base from V and 0 bases from J; bases unmatched to any gene: 3. This CDR3 contains 16 residues. Per the germline V gene, CDR1 is LGHNA and CDR2 is YNLKQL (reference sequence). CDR3 sequence: CASSQVGGASAETLYF. The DNA read from the CDR3 is TGTGCCAGCAGCCAAGTGGGGGGGGCTAGTGCAGAA.

This clone was counted only a few times. Mouse gene names apply. Read data end 4 residues before the CDR3 end; the end is taken from the germline J gene. The sample holds other DNA sequences that translate to the same CDR3. The rearrangement links TRBV5 to TRBJ2-1; 7 positions agree with TRBD2. This CDR3 has 15 amino acids. Germline V CDR1 and CDR2: LGHNA, YNLKQL (reference sequence). Unmatched junction bases numbered 1, after V lost 0 bases and J lost 2 bases. The CDR3 DNA, read in part, is TGTGCCAGCAGCCAAGAATGGGGGGACTATGCT. The encoded protein is CASSQEWGDYA. The whole CDR3 reads CASSQEWGDYAEQFF.

Regarding this clone: Gene labels here are mouse ones. The read terminates 4 residues before the CDR3 end, so the remaining end is supplied by the germline J gene. Other DNA sequences within the sample encode an identical CDR3. J is TRBJ2-5 and V is TRBV1; the D gene is possibly TRBD1 (5 bases). CDR1 NSQYPW and CDR2 LRSPGD come from the germline V gene (reference sequence). The CDR3 sequence is 14 residues long. Partial CDR3 DNA: TGCACCTGCAGTGCAGATCAGGGAGGAGAC. Protein product: CTCSADQGGD. The entire CDR3 protein is CTCSADQGGDTQYF.

A few counts support this clone. These gene names are mouse names. The CDR3 goes on 4 residues after the read ends, and that part is filled in from the germline J gene. The chain links TRBV13-1 to TRBJ2-1, with D perhaps TRBD1 (6 bases). CDR1 NSHNY and CDR2 SYGAGN come from the germline V gene. Trimming took 0 bases from V and 5 from J, leaving 9 bases between them. The CDR3 sequence is 14 residues long. The sequenced CDR3 bases are TGTGCCAGCAGTGATGCTCGGGACAATGCT. Amino acid sequence: CASSDARDNA. The CDR3 reads in full as CASSDARDNAEQFF.

Turning to this clone: Any gene name here is a mouse gene name. The read finishes 4 residues shy of the CDR3 end, and the germline J gene is used to complete it. V and J are TRBV1 and TRBJ1-1, with a weak D call TRBD1 (5 bases). V was trimmed by 5 bases and J by 0 bases, leaving 10 bases between them. The CDR3 runs 14 residues. Germline lookup yields CDR1 NSQYPW and CDR2 LRSPGD (reference sequence). The CDR3 DNA, read in part, is TGCACCTGCAGTCTGGACAATGCAAACACA. Translated, it gives CTCSLDNANT. The complete CDR3 protein is CTCSLDNANTEVFF.

As regards this clone: Gene names and germline refer to mouse. The read gets to within 4 residues of the CDR3 end, and the germline J gene fills in the rest. Other DNA sequences in the sample encode the same CDR3. The V call is TRBV13-2, the J call TRBJ2-1; maybe TRBD2 (5 bases). In germline, CDR1 is NNHNN, CDR2 SYGAGS (reference sequence). The CDR3 length is 15 residues. The germline V and J ends were trimmed by 0 bases and 0 bases, with 7 bases remaining between them. The sequenced part of the CDR3 DNA is TGTGCCAGCGGTGATGCGTGGGGTAACTATGCT. It specifies CASGDAWGNYA. The entire CDR3 protein is CASGDAWGNYAEQFF.

This clone has only a few counts. The gene names here belong to mouse. The read ends 4 residues before the CDR3 terminus; that terminus is restored from the germline J gene. This sequence joins TRBV1 and TRBJ2-5; 7 positions agree with TRBD1. Per germline, CDR1 NSQYPW and CDR2 LRSPGD (reference sequence). The CDR3 has 14 amino acids. CDR3 loop: CTCSEGQTEDTQYF. CDR3 DNA, as far as it was read: TGCACCTGCAGTGAGGGACAGACTGAAGAC. The variable domain in full, with the rest retrieved from reference TRBV1 and TRBJ2-5, is VTLLEQNPRWRLVPRGQAVNLRCILKNSQYPWMSWYQQDLQKQLQWLFTLRSPGDKEVKSLPGADYLATRVTDTELRLQVANMSQGRTLYCTCSEGQTEDTQYFGPGTRLLVL.